The clone carrying this TCR beta chain was counted only a few times. What it binds is not known. This sample was taken from a study of CD8 T cells in ankylosing spondylitis. Study observations and caveats: Clones linked to disease, bearing a CD8+ phenotype, were relatively rare in peripheral blood.

This CDR3 is built from 12 residues. The germline V gene has CDR1 GTSNPN and CDR2 SVGIG (reference sequence). Trimming removed 7 bases at V and 5 bases at J, with 14 bases between. In TCRdb, the 5' RACE reads were re-called with MiXCR into one record per CDR3 protein. The repertoire holds about 160,000 distinct CDR3 sequences, with approximately 10% as singletons. The V call is TRBV30, the J call TRBJ2-5; maybe TRBD2 (6 bases). Sequenced sample: blood, either unsorted or a sorted T cell fraction (not recorded which). This TCR was sampled from a female donor with ankylosing spondylitis or in good health (not recorded which). The CDR3 nucleotides read TGTGCCTTGGGAGGTCCTCGGGAGACCCAGTACTTC. Residues: CALGGPRETQYF. Full variable domain (remainder filled in from reference TRBV30 and TRBJ2-5): SQTIHQWPATLVQPVGSPLSLECTVEGTSNPNLYWYRQAAGRGLQLLFYSVGIGQISSEVPQNLSASRPQDRQFILSSKKLLLSDSGFYLCALGGPRETQYFGPGTRLLVL.